One and the same sample provided the 29 T cell receptor beta chains below, sequenced in a study of PD-1 blockade in classical Hodgkin lymphoma (TCRdb year 2020). Libraries were built with the immunoSEQ multiplex PCR assay. Here the immuneACCESS table is served through TCRdb, limited to in-frame sequences with V and J called. Missing clones are a known gap in these copies; in checked studies unresolved V genes cover under half, and the rest lacks a known reason. Here the sample has about 96,000 clones; around 93% occur a single time. The top ten hold under 2% of the sample. The label giving this sample's time point can be read as: cycle 4 day 1 (C4D1), after six to seven weeks of nivolumab. Every trial patient had relapsed after autologous stem cell transplantation, and cohorts A, B and C differed in prior brentuximab vedotin exposure. Sequencing was performed on peripheral blood mononuclear cells (PBMCs), taken before the fourth cycle of nivolumab. Receptors originate from a human donor with classical Hodgkin lymphoma.

The chain combines TRBV27 with TRBJ1-5; 7 bases match TRBD1. The V gene's germline CDR1 is MNHEY and CDR2 SMNVEV (reference sequence). This CDR3 comprises 15 residues. The V segment lost 6 bases and the J segment 7 bases; nucleotides outside the gene matches: 12. The chain's CDR3 is CASSALAQGGQPQHF. CDR3 DNA sequence: TGTGCCAGCAGCGCGCTGGCCCAGGGGGGGCAGCCCCAGCATTTT.

This clone was counted once. This rearrangement joins TRBV6-5 to TRBJ2-1, with a tentative D call TRBD1 (6 bases). Germline CDR1 reads MNHEY; CDR2 reads SVGAGI. Trimming cost V 3 bases and J 7 bases, with 10 bases left between them. This CDR3 is 13 amino acids long. In nucleotides, the CDR3 is TGTGCCAGCAGTTATAACAGGGTAAATGAGCAGTTCTTC. Its translation is CASSYNRVNEQFF.

The chain couples TRBV14 to TRBJ2-3; D unclear. V dropped 8 bases and J dropped 4 bases, with 4 bases sitting between them. Germline assignment: CDR1 SGHDN and CDR2 FVKESK. The CDR3 sequence is 10 residues long. CDR3 loop: CASVPDTQYF. CDR3 in DNA: TGTGCCAGCGTCCCAGATACGCAGTATTTT.

The rearrangement uses TRBV7-9 and TRBJ1-1, with TRBD1 identical over 9 bases. Germline-derived CDR1 and CDR2 are SEHNR and FQNEAQ (reference sequence). V dropped 6 bases and J dropped 1; count of bases not matched to a gene: 6. The CDR3 covers 15 residues. CDR3 bases: TGTGCCAGCAGTAAAGGGGACAGGGAGAACACTGAAGCTTTCTTT. It specifies CASSKGDRENTEAFF.

V gene TRBV6-5 combines with J gene TRBJ2-7; D remains ambiguous. Trimming removed 0 bases at V and 2 bases at J, with 14 bases between. The CDR3 extends over 16 amino acids. The V gene's germline CDR1 is MNHEY and CDR2 SVGAGI. DNA of the CDR3: TGTGCCAGCAGTTACTCGACCTTTGGGGAAACCTACGAGCAGTACTTC. Translated: CASSYSTFGETYEQYF.

V gene TRBV5-1 combines with J gene TRBJ2-7; D possibly matches TRBD1 or TRBD2 (6 bases each). Per germline, CDR1 SGHRS and CDR2 YFSETQ. The CDR3 consists of 16 residues. V dropped 0 bases and J dropped 1 base, with 14 bases sitting between them. The CDR3 bases are TGCGCCAGCAGCTTGGAGGGGGGCTGGCTATCCTACGAGCAGTACTTC. It translates to CASSLEGGWLSYEQYF. Combining the CDR3 with reference TRBV5-1 and TRBJ2-7 gives the whole variable domain KAGVTQTPRYLIKTRGQQVTLSCSPISGHRSVSWYQQTPGQGLQFLFEYFSETQRNKGNFPGRFSGRQFSNSRSEMNVSTLELGDSALYLCASSLEGGWLSYEQYFGPGTRLTVT.

A word on this clone: Sequence at one end of the junction differs from germline and may be a read error. The genes are TRBV29-1 and TRBJ1-2; D call uncertain. Germline V gives CDR1 SQVTM, CDR2 ANQGSEA. The CDR3 covers 11 residues. The CDR3 bases are TGCAGCGCTGAAGGGATGTATGGCTACACCTTC. This encodes CSAEGMYGYTF.

This clone was picked up one time. The chain recombines TRBV9 with TRBJ1-1, with D maybe TRBD1 (5 bases). V shed 0 bases and J shed 0 bases, with 12 bases lying between them. The CDR3 is 16 amino acids. Per the germline V gene, CDR1 is SGDLS and CDR2 is YYNGEE. CDR3: CASSVGGVAVNTEAFF. The DNA for the CDR3 is TGTGCCAGCAGCGTAGGAGGGGTTGCGGTGAACACTGAAGCTTTCTTT.

V usage is TRBV2 and J usage is TRBJ2-7; 10 nucleotides line up with TRBD2. CDR1 and CDR2 (germline): SNHLY, FYNNEI. The CDR3 sequence is 15 residues long. J lost 3 bases, V lost 6 bases, and 8 bases had no gene match. CDR3 residues: CASRAALAGFYEQYF. In DNA form, the CDR3 reads TGTGCCAGCAGGGCGGCACTAGCGGGATTCTACGAGCAGTACTTC.

The chain has TRBV2 and TRBJ1-3; D ambiguous. This CDR3 is 15 amino acids long. V was clipped by 2 bases and J by 4 bases, with 12 bases between them. Per the germline V gene, CDR1 is SNHLY and CDR2 is FYNNEI. CDR3 nucleotides: TGTGCCAGCAGTGAAATAAGCGGGTTGGGAAACACCATATATTTT. Its translation is CASSEISGLGNTIYF.

The V call is TRBV28, the J call TRBJ1-5; D ambiguous. The CDR3 length is 16 residues. V was shortened by 2 bases and J by 4 bases, with 15 bases between the two germline ends. Germline lookup yields CDR1 MDHEN and CDR2 SYDVKM. CDR3 loop: CASSLTGAGFNQPQHF. The CDR3 nucleotides read TGTGCCAGCAGTTTAACCGGTGCGGGCTTTAATCAGCCCCAGCATTTT.

This chain joins TRBV27 and TRBJ1-1; weak D call: TRBD1 (6 bases). The CDR3 is made up of 15 amino acids. V was cut by 1 base and J by 1 base, with 10 bases left in between. Germline CDR1 MNHEY, CDR2 SMNVEV (reference sequence). Here the CDR3 DNA reads TGTGCCAGCAGTTTATTTGCACAGGGGAACACTGAAGCTTTCTTT. Amino acids: CASSLFAQGNTEAFF.

V is TRBV19 and J is TRBJ1-5; 9 bases are a match to TRBD1. In germline, CDR1 is LNHDA, CDR2 SQIVND (reference sequence). Trimming took 1 base from V and 7 from J; bases not matched to a gene: 2. The CDR3 has 14 amino acids. The CDR3 reads CASSIAQGAQPQHF. CDR3 DNA sequence: TGTGCCAGTAGTATAGCACAGGGGGCACAGCCCCAGCATTTT.

The rearrangement links TRBV2 to TRBJ2-7; perhaps TRBD2 as D (6 bases). The CDR3 consists of 12 residues. Trimming stripped 6 bases from V and 1 base from J, with 7 bases between. From germline, CDR1 is SNHLY and CDR2 FYNNEI. The CDR3 protein is CASSGSSYEQYF. CDR3 coding DNA: TGTGCCAGCAGCGGGAGTTCCTACGAGCAGTACTTC.

The rearrangement links TRBV28 to TRBJ2-7; D remains unclear. From germline, CDR1 is MDHEN and CDR2 SYDVKM. The V end was cut by 11 bases, the J end by 3 bases, with 8 bases between. This CDR3 is built from 10 residues. DNA for the CDR3: TGTGCCGTCGGTATCTACGAGCAGTACTTC. It yields the protein CAVGIYEQYF.

The chain links TRBV10-3 to TRBJ1-2, with D possibly being TRBD1 (5 bases). CDR1 ENHRY and CDR2 SYGVKD come from the germline V gene. Between the trimmed V and J ends, which lost 9 bases and 3 bases, there was a span of 23 bases. This CDR3 is built from 16 residues. In DNA, the CDR3 is TGTGCCATATCAACAGGCTCCCCCTTTAACGACTATGGCTACACCTTC. Translating it yields CAISTGSPFNDYGYTF.

Only a few counts were recorded for this clone. The V and J genes are TRBV7-9 and TRBJ2-1; 7 bases line up with TRBD1. After removal of 6 bases from V and 5 bases from J, the junction contained 7 bases not matched to a gene. The CDR3 contains 14 residues. In germline, CDR1 is SEHNR, CDR2 FQNEAQ (reference sequence). Here the CDR3 reads CASRLQGRDNEQFF. The CDR3 DNA sequence: TGTGCCAGCAGGTTACAGGGGCGAGACAATGAGCAGTTCTTC. The entire variable domain, with the rest obtained from reference TRBV7-9 and TRBJ2-1, is as follows: DTGVSQNPRHKITKRGQNVTFRCDPISEHNRLYWYRQTLGQGPEFLTYFQNEAQLEKSRLLSDRFSAERPKGSFSTLEIQRTEQGDSAMYLCASRLQGRDNEQFFGPGTRLTVL.

CDR3 region: CASSRTGDNEQFF. In DNA, the CDR3 is TGTGCCAGCAGCAGGACAGGGGACAATGAGCAGTTCTTC. V usage is TRBV9 and J usage is TRBJ2-1; 9 positions agree with TRBD1. This CDR3 is 13 amino acids long. J lost 5 bases, V lost 4 bases, and 1 base had no gene match. Germline V gives CDR1 SGDLS, CDR2 YYNGEE.

The chain couples TRBV2 to TRBJ2-2; TRBD2 matches 10 bases. V gave up 4 bases and J gave up 1 base; unmatched junction bases: 6. CDR3 length equals 17 residues. Germline assignment: CDR1 SNHLY and CDR2 FYNNEI. The CDR3, as DNA: TGTGCCAGCAGTGTGACAGCGGGAGGGGTGAACACCGGGGAGCTGTTTTTT. Translating gives CASSVTAGGVNTGELFF.

The V and J genes are TRBV5-1 and TRBJ2-5, with D maybe TRBD2 (6 bases). Germline-derived CDR1 and CDR2 are SGHRS and YFSETQ. Trimming left V 0 bases short and J 7 bases short, with 16 bases between. The CDR3 loop spans 15 amino acids. CDR3 amino acids: CASSLAGTQMGTQYF. The CDR3 DNA reads as TGCGCCAGCAGCTTGGCCGGGACTCAAATGGGGACCCAGTACTTC.

This chain links TRBV4-2 with TRBJ1-5, with a possible D match to TRBD1 (6 bases). The CDR3 extends over 18 amino acids. V shed 3 bases and J shed 0 bases, with 18 bases lying between them. CDR1 is LGHNA and CDR2 is YNFKEQ in the germline V gene. The CDR3 DNA sequence: TGTGCCAGCAGCCAGGAACTCCGGGACACCTATAGCAATCAGCCCCAGCATTTT. This translates into CASSQELRDTYSNQPQHF.

The chain is built from TRBV28 and TRBJ1-1; TRBD1 is a possible D gene (5 bases). V was cut by 3 bases and J by 7 bases, with 12 bases left in between. Per the germline V gene, CDR1 is MDHEN and CDR2 is SYDVKM. The CDR3 sequence is 13 residues long. CDR3 residues: CASSFYPGGEAFF. The CDR3 DNA follows: TGTGCCAGCAGTTTCTACCCCGGGGGTGAAGCTTTCTTT.

The chain uses TRBV6-6 and TRBJ2-4, with D perhaps matching TRBD2 (6 bases). This CDR3 spans 15 amino acids. CDR1 and CDR2 from the germline V gene are MNHNY and SVGAGI (reference sequence). Trimming removed 5 bases at V and 6 bases at J, with 17 bases between. The CDR3 DNA reads TGTGCCAGCAGTGGCCCGGGAGAGGGGTTAAACATTCAGTACTTC. As protein: CASSGPGEGLNIQYF.

This clone was picked up one time. V and J are TRBV28 and TRBJ2-5; 7 positions match TRBD1. Germline V CDR1 and CDR2: MDHEN, SYDVKM. V was clipped by 11 bases and J by 7 bases; unmatched bases: 13. CDR3 length: 13 residues. CDR3 residues: CALREGGAVTQYF. CDR3 nucleotides: TGTGCCCTAAGGGAAGGGGGCGCGGTGACCCAGTACTTC.

About this clone itself: At one end, the junction sequence differs from germline, possibly due to a read error. Other nucleotide sequences in the sample specify the same CDR3. This chain links TRBV4-1 with TRBJ2-3; 7 bases map to TRBD1. Germline loops: CDR1 MGHRA, CDR2 YSYEKL. CDR3 length equals 16 residues. Written as DNA, the CDR3 is TGCGCCAGCAGCCACAGACAGGGCCGTAGCACGGATACGCAGTATTTT. This gives the protein CASSHRQGRSTDTQYF.

The count of this clone is one. The chain joins TRBV29-1 to TRBJ2-7, with 9 bases that match TRBD1. The ends lost 6 bases at V and 3 bases at J; junction bases unmatched: 9. Looked up from germline, CDR1 is SQVTM and CDR2 is ANQGSEA. There are 14 residues in the CDR3. CDR3 nucleotide sequence: TGCAGCGTCCTAGGGACAGGGACTGACTACGAGCAGTACTTC. Protein sequence: CSVLGTGTDYEQYF.

The chain employs TRBV5-6 and TRBJ1-2; D is unresolved. V lost 0 bases to trimming and J lost 4 bases, with 10 bases between them. This CDR3 spans 14 amino acids. The V gene's germline CDR1 is SGHDT and CDR2 YYEEEE. CDR3 region: CASSLVDSGYGYTF. The CDR3 DNA sequence: TGTGCCAGCAGCTTGGTCGATTCAGGCTATGGCTACACCTTC.

CDR3 DNA: TGTGCCAGCAGCGCCTCCCTAGCGGGAGGGCCCGTGGGCACAGATACGCAGTATTTT. Residues: CASSASLAGGPVGTDTQYF. The chain has TRBV9 and TRBJ2-3; the match to TRBD2 covers 12 bases. Germline values: CDR1 SGDLS, CDR2 YYNGEE. The CDR3 runs to 19 residues. Germline trimming cut 3 bases from V and 1 base from J; bases unmatched to any gene: 12.

This clone was seen a few times. The chain carries TRBV6-6 and TRBJ1-2; 7 positions agree with TRBD1. The V segment lost 7 bases and the J segment 3 bases; nucleotides outside the gene matches: 14. This CDR3 has 16 residues. Germline CDR1 is MNHNY and CDR2 is SVGAGI (reference sequence). CDR3 coding DNA: TGTGCCAGCACCCCAACAGGAGGGGGCGCTCACTATGGCTACACCTTC. Amino acids: CASTPTGGGAHYGYTF.